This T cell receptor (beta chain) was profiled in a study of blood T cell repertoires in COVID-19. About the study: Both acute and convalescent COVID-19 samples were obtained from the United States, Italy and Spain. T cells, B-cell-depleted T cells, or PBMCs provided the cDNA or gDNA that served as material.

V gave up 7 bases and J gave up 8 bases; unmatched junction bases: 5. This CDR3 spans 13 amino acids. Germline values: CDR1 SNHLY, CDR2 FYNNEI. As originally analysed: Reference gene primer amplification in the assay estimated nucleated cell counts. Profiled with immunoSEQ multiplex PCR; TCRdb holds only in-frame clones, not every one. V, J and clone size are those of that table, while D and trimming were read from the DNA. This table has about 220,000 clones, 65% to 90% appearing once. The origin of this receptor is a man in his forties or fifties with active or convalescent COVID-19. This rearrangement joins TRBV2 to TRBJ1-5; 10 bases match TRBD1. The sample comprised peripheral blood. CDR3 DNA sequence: TGTGCCAGCATGGGACAGGGGTATGAGCCCCAGCATTTT. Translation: CASMGQGYEPQHF.